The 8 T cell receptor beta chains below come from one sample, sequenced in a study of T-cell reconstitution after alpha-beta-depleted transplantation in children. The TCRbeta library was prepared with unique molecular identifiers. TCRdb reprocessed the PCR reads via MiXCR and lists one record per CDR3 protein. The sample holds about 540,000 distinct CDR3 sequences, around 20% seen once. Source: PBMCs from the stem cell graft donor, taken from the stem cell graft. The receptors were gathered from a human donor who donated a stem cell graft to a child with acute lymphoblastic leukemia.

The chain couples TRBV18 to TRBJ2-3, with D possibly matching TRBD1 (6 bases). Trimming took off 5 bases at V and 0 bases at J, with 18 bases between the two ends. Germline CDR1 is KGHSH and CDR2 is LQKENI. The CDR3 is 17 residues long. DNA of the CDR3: TGTGCCAGCTCATACAGATCAGGACAGATCAGCACAGATACGCAGTATTTT. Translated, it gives CASSYRSGQISTDTQYF.

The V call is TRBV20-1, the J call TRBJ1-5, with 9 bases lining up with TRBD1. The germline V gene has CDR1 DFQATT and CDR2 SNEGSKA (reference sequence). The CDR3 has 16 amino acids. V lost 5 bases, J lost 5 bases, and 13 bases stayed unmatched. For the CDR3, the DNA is TGCAGTGCTCAAGCCCTCGGGACAGGGAGAGATCAGCCCCAGCATTTT. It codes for CSAQALGTGRDQPQHF.

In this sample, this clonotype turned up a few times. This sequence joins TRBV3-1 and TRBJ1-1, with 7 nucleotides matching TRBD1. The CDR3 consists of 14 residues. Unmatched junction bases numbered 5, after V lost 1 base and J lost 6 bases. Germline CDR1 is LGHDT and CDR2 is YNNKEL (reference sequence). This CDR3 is CASSQGGGTAEAFF. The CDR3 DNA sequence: TGTGCCAGCAGCCAAGGCGGCGGGACAGCTGAAGCTTTCTTT.

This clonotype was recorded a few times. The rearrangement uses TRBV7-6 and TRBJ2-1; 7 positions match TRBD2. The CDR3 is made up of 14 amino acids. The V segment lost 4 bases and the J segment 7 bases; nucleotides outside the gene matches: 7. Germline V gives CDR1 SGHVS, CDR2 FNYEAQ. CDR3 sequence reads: CASSYSGLGNEQFF. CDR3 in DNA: TGTGCCAGCAGCTATAGCGGGTTGGGGAATGAGCAGTTCTTC.

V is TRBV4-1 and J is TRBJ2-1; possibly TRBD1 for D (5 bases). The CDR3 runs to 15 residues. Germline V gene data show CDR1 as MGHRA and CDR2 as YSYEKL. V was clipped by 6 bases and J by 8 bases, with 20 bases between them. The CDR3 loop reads CASSQNIGELDEQFF. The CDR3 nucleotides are TGCGCCAGCAGTCAAAACATAGGGGAACTCGATGAGCAGTTCTTC.

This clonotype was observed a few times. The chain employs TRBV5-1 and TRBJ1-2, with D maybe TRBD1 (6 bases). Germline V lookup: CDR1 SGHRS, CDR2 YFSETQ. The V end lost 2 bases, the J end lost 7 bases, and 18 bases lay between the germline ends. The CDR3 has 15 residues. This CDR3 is CASSFSGGAASGYTF. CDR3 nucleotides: TGCGCCAGCAGCTTTTCCGGGGGCGCGGCATCTGGCTACACCTTC.

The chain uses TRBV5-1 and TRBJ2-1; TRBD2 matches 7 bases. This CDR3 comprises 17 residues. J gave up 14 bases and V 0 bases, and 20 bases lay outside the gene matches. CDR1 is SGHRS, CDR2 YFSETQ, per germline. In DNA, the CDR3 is TGCGCCAGCAGCTTGGTATTGGGCTCGCTAGCGGTCTCCGTTAAGTTCTTC. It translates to CASSLVLGSLAVSVKFF.

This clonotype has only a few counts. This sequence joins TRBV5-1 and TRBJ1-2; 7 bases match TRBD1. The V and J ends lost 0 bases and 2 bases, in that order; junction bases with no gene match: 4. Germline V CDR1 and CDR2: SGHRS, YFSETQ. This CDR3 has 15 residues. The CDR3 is CASSLGGGLNYGYTF. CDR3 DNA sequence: TGCGCCAGCAGCTTGGGAGGGGGCTTGAACTATGGCTACACCTTC.